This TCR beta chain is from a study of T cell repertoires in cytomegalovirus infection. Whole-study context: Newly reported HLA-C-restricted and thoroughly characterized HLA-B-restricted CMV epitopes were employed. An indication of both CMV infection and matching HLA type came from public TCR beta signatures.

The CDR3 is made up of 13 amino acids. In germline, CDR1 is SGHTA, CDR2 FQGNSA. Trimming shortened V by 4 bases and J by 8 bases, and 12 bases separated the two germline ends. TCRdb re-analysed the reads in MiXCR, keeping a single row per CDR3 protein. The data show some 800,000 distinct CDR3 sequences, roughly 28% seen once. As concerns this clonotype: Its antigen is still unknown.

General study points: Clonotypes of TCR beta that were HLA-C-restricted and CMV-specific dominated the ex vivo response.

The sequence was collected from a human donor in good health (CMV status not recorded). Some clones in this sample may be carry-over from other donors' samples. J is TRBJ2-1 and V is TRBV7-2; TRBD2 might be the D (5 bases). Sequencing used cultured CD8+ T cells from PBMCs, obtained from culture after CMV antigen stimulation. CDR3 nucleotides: TGTGCCAGCAGCTCCCCGGTGAGGGATGAGCAGTTCTTC. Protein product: CASSSPVRDEQFF. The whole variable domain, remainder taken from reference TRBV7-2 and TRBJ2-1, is GAGVSQSPSNKVTEKGKDVELRCDPISGHTALYWYRQSLGQGLEFLIYFQGNSAPDKSGLPSDRFSAERTGGSVSTLTIQRTQQEDSAVYLCASSSPVRDEQFFGPGTRLTVL.